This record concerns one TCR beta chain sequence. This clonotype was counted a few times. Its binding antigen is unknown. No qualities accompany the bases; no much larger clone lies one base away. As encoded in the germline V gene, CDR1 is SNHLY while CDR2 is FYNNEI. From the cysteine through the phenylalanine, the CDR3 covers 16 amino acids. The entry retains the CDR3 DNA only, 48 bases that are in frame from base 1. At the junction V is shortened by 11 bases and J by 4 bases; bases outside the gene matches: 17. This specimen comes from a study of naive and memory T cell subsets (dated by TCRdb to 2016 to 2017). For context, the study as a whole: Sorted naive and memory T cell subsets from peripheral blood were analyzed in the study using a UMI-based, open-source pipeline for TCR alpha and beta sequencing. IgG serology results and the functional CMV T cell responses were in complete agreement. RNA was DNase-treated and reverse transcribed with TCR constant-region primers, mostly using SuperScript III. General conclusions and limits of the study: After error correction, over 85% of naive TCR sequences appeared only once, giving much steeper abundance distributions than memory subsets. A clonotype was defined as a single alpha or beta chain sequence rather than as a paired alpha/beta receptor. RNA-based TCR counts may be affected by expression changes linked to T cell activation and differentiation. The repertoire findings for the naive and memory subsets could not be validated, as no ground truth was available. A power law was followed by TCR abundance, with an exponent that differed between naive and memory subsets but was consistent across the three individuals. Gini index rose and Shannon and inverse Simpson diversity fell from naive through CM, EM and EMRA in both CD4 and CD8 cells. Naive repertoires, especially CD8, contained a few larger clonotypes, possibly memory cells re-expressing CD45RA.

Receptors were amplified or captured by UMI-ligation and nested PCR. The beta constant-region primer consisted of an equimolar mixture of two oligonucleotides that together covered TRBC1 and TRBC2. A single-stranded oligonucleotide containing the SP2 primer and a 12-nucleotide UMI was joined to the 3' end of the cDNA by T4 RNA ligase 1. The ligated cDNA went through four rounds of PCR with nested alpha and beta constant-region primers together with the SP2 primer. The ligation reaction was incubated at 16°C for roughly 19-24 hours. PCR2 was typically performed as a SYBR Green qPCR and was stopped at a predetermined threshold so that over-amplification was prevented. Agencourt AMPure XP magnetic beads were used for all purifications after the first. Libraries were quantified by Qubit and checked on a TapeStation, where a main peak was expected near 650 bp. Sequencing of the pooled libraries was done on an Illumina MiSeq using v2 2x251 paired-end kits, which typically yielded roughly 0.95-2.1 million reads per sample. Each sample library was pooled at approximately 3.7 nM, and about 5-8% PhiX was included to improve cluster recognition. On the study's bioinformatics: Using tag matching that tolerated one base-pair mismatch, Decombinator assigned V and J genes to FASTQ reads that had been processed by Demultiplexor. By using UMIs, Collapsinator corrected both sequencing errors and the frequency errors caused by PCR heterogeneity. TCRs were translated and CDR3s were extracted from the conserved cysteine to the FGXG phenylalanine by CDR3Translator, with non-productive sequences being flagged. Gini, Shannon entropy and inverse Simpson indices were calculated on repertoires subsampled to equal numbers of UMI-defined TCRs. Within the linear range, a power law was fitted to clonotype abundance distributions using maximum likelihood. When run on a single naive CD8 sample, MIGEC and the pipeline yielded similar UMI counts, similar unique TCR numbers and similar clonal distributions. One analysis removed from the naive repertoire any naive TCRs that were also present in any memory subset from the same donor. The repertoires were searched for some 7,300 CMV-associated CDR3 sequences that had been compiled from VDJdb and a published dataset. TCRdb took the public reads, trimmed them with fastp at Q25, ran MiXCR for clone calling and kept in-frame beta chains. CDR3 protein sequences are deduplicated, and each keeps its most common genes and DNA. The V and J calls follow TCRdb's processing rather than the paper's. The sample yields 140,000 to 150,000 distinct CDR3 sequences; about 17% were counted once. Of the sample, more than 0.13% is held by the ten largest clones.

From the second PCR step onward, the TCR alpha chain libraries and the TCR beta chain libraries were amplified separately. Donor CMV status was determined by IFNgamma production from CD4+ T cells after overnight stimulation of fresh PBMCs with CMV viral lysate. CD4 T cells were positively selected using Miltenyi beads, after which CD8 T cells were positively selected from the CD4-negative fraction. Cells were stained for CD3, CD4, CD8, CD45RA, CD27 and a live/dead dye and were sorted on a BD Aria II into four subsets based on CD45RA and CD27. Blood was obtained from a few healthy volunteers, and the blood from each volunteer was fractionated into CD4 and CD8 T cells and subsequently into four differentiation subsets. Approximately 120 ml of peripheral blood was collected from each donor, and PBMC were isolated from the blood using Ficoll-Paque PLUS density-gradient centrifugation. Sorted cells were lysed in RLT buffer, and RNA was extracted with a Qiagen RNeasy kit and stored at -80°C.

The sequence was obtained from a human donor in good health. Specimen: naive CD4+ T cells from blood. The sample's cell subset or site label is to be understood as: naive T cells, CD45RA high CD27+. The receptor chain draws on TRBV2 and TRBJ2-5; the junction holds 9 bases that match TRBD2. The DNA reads TGTGCCTCCCACACCGGCCAAGCGGGAGGAACAGAGACCCAGTACTTC. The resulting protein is CASHTGQAGGTETQYF.